These T cell receptor beta chains were read from a single sample in a study of cytomegalovirus exposure and HLA in healthy donors. Profiling relied on immunoSEQ multiplex PCR, and the TCRdb table lists in-frame clones only, not all of them. This sample carries approximately 150,000 clones, around 83% of them seen once, and the ten largest clones take about 3.8%. Sequenced material: PBMCs. Receptors originate from a man in his fifties in good health and CMV-seropositive. The CDR3 runs from the conserved cysteine through the conserved F or W. The D gene is left open where the match is weak. Expanded clones are given a class, and other clones once, few, many or no size at all.

cdr3_nt: TGTGCCAGCAGCGGAGGACAGGGGCGCTCCTACGAGCAGTACTTC; cdr3_aa: CASSGGQGRSYEQYF; v_call: TRBV9; j_call: TRBJ2-7; d_call: TRBD1; clone_size: NA
cdr3_nt: TGTGCCAGCTTAGCGCGGAAGAACACTGAAGCTTTCTTT; cdr3_aa: CASLARKNTEAFF; v_call: TRBV27; j_call: TRBJ1-1; d_call: NA; clone_size: NA
cdr3_nt: TGTGCCAGCAGCTTAGGAGCGGGAGGGCCGGGGGAGACCCAGTACTTC; cdr3_aa: CASSLGAGGPGETQYF; v_call: TRBV7-9; j_call: TRBJ2-5; d_call: TRBD2; clone_size: NA
cdr3_nt: TGTGCCAGCAGTGCCGAGGAGATAAAAAACATTCAGTACTTC; cdr3_aa: CASSAEEIKNIQYF; v_call: TRBV28; j_call: TRBJ2-4; d_call: NA; clone_size: NA
cdr3_nt: TGTGCCAGCAGTAGGGAGGGAATAGGCTATGGCTACACCTTC; cdr3_aa: CASSREGIGYGYTF; v_call: TRBV28; j_call: TRBJ1-2; d_call: NA; clone_size: NA
cdr3_nt: TGTGCCAGCAGCTACCTACCGGGACAGGGGGCAGATGAAGCTTTCTTT; cdr3_aa: CASSYLPGQGADEAFF; v_call: TRBV7-8; j_call: TRBJ1-1; d_call: TRBD1; clone_size: NA
cdr3_nt: TGCGCCAGCAGCTTAGTCGACAGCAGCTCCTACGAGCAGTACTTC; cdr3_aa: CASSLVDSSSYEQYF; v_call: TRBV5-1; j_call: TRBJ2-7; d_call: NA; clone_size: NA
cdr3_nt: TGTGCCAGCAGTTACGGCGGGCCCTATAATTCACCCCTCCACTTT; cdr3_aa: CASSYGGPYNSPLHF; v_call: TRBV6-5; j_call: TRBJ1-6; d_call: NA; clone_size: NA
cdr3_nt: TGTGCCAGCAGCTTAGTTAGCGGGAGGGGTAGCTCCTACAATGAGCAGTTCTTC; cdr3_aa: CASSLVSGRGSSYNEQFF; v_call: TRBV7-9; j_call: TRBJ2-1; d_call: TRBD2; clone_size: NA
cdr3_nt: TGTGCCAGTAGCGCCCTTTGGGGGACTAGCACAGATACGCAGTATTTT; cdr3_aa: CASSALWGTSTDTQYF; v_call: TRBV19; j_call: TRBJ2-3; d_call: NA; clone_size: NA
cdr3_nt: TGTGCCAGCAGTTTACATGGGACAGACGGGAGCTATGGCTACACCTTC; cdr3_aa: CASSLHGTDGSYGYTF; v_call: TRBV6-5; j_call: TRBJ1-2; d_call: TRBD1; clone_size: once
cdr3_nt: TGCGCCAGCAGCCAAGGGAGGGAGCCGGGGCAAGAGACCCAGTACTTC; cdr3_aa: CASSQGREPGQETQYF; v_call: TRBV4-3; j_call: TRBJ2-5; d_call: NA; clone_size: few
cdr3_nt: TGTGCCAGCAGGAAGACTAGCAGCTACGAGCAGTACTTC; cdr3_aa: CASRKTSSYEQYF; v_call: TRBV11-2; j_call: TRBJ2-7; d_call: TRBD2; clone_size: NA
cdr3_nt: TGTGCCAGCAGAAGACAGGGGGGCACTGAAGCTTTCTTT; cdr3_aa: CASRRQGGTEAFF; v_call: TRBV28; j_call: TRBJ1-1; d_call: TRBD1; clone_size: NA
cdr3_nt: TGTGCCAGCAGCGTAGCTACTGGAGGGACTGGAAACACCATATATTTT; cdr3_aa: CASSVATGGTGNTIYF; v_call: TRBV9; j_call: TRBJ1-3; d_call: NA; clone_size: NA
cdr3_nt: TGTGCCAGCAGTACCGGGTCCCAGTACTTC; cdr3_aa: CASSTGSQYF; v_call: TRBV6-4; j_call: TRBJ2-5; d_call: NA; clone_size: few
cdr3_nt: TGTGCCAGCAGCTACAGGGGTGGGTCCTACAATGAGCAGTTCTTC; cdr3_aa: CASSYRGGSYNEQFF; v_call: TRBV5-8; j_call: TRBJ2-1; d_call: TRBD1; clone_size: once
cdr3_nt: TGTGCCAGCAGCCAAACTAGCGGGGGGGCCCAAGAGACCCAGTACTTC; cdr3_aa: CASSQTSGGAQETQYF; v_call: TRBV4-2; j_call: TRBJ2-5; d_call: TRBD2; clone_size: NA
cdr3_nt: TGTGCCAGCAGACGTCCGGGACAAAGAAACACTGAAGCTTTCTTT; cdr3_aa: CASRRPGQRNTEAFF; v_call: TRBV6-5; j_call: TRBJ1-1; d_call: NA; clone_size: NA
cdr3_nt: TGTGCCTGGGGGGCAGGGAACAATCAGCCCCAGCATTTT; cdr3_aa: CAWGAGNNQPQHF; v_call: TRBV30; j_call: TRBJ1-5; d_call: NA; clone_size: NA
cdr3_nt: TGTGCCAGCAGCTCCCCCGTCGGGAGGAGTGGGAACACTGAAGCTTTCTTT; cdr3_aa: CASSSPVGRSGNTEAFF; v_call: TRBV9; j_call: TRBJ1-1; d_call: NA; clone_size: NA
cdr3_nt: TGTGCCAGTATCCCCTGGACAGGGGGCTACTATGGCTACACCTTC; cdr3_aa: CASIPWTGGYYGYTF; v_call: TRBV19; j_call: TRBJ1-2; d_call: TRBD1; clone_size: NA
cdr3_nt: TGTGCCAGCAGTTTAGGTCAGGTCTACGAGCAGTACTTC; cdr3_aa: CASSLGQVYEQYF; v_call: TRBV28; j_call: TRBJ2-7; d_call: NA; clone_size: NA
cdr3_nt: TGCGCCAGCAGTGATTCAGGGGAAGGATTCCACGAGCAGTACTTC; cdr3_aa: CASSDSGEGFHEQYF; v_call: TRBV10-2; j_call: TRBJ2-7; d_call: NA; clone_size: NA
cdr3_nt: TGTGCCAGCAGCGCCCGACAGGGGGCTACCCTTGAGGGCTACACCTTC; cdr3_aa: CASSARQGATLEGYTF; v_call: TRBV9; j_call: TRBJ1-2; d_call: TRBD1; clone_size: NA
cdr3_nt: TGTGCCATCAGACTAGGGGGGGCCCAGGAGACCCAGTACTTC; cdr3_aa: CAIRLGGAQETQYF; v_call: TRBV10-3; j_call: TRBJ2-5; d_call: NA; clone_size: NA
cdr3_nt: TGTGCCAGCAGTTTCGGGGGATCGGGCGTCTCCTATAATTCACCCCTCCACTTT; cdr3_aa: CASSFGGSGVSYNSPLHF; v_call: TRBV28; j_call: TRBJ1-6; d_call: NA; clone_size: NA
cdr3_nt: TGTGCCAGCTCTACCCTCACCTTCACTGGGCCTAACAATGAGCAGTTCTTC; cdr3_aa: CASSTLTFTGPNNEQFF; v_call: TRBV18; j_call: TRBJ2-1; d_call: NA; clone_size: NA
cdr3_nt: TGTGCCAGCTCACCACCGGGGGGGAAGGTGGGTCAGCCCCAGCATTTT; cdr3_aa: CASSPPGGKVGQPQHF; v_call: TRBV18; j_call: TRBJ1-5; d_call: NA; clone_size: once
cdr3_nt: TGCGCCAGCAGCCAAGATCGTGGGGAACGATTTAGCGATCAGCCCCAGCATTTT; cdr3_aa: CASSQDRGERFSDQPQHF; v_call: TRBV4-1; j_call: TRBJ1-5; d_call: NA; clone_size: NA
cdr3_nt: TGTGCCAGCAGTTTTTCAGTCAGGGGGACAGATACGCAGTATTTT; cdr3_aa: CASSFSVRGTDTQYF; v_call: TRBV28; j_call: TRBJ2-3; d_call: TRBD1; clone_size: NA
cdr3_nt: TGCGCCAGCAGCTTGTCAACTAGCGGGACCAATGAGCAGTTCTTC; cdr3_aa: CASSLSTSGTNEQFF; v_call: TRBV5-1; j_call: TRBJ2-1; d_call: TRBD2; clone_size: NA
cdr3_nt: TGTGCTTCACTCCTCTTTGACAGCTACGAGCAGTACTTC; cdr3_aa: CASLLFDSYEQYF; v_call: TRBV30; j_call: TRBJ2-7; d_call: NA; clone_size: NA
cdr3_nt: TGTGCCAGCAGTTCGGGACAGGTGAGCACTGAAGCTTTCTTT; cdr3_aa: CASSSGQVSTEAFF; v_call: TRBV6-5; j_call: TRBJ1-1; d_call: TRBD1; clone_size: NA
cdr3_nt: TGTGCCACCAGCAGAGGGAGGACAGGGATTGTAGTTGGCTACACCTTC; cdr3_aa: CATSRGRTGIVVGYTF; v_call: TRBV15; j_call: TRBJ1-2; d_call: TRBD1; clone_size: once
cdr3_nt: TGTGCCAGCACCTTTTATGGCTACACCTTC; cdr3_aa: CASTFYGYTF; v_call: TRBV6-1; j_call: TRBJ1-2; d_call: NA; clone_size: NA